This TCR beta chain stems from a study of graft-versus-host responses after intestinal transplantation. Study details: Each of the recipients got a multivisceral, liver-intestinal, or isolated intestinal transplant. Anti-thymocyte globulin served as induction for all recipients, who then took tacrolimus and steroids for approximately 3 years. Whole-study results and caveats: GvH clones turned up in recipient marrow; some had shown up first in ileum or blood. Declines in HvG clones occurring early post-transplant were associated with peak circulating GvH clone levels.

In the case of this clone: Its antigen is not identified.

Sequencing was performed with immunoSEQ multiplex PCR; in TCRdb, only in-frame clones are kept and a portion is missing. Among tens of thousands of clones listed, roughly 94% were seen once. The junction had 10 bases not matched to a gene; V was cut back by 7 bases and J by 7 bases. Per germline, CDR1 MDHEN and CDR2 SYDVKM. This CDR3 is built from 14 residues. This TCR was sampled from a human donor who was the organ donor for an intestinal transplant. The genes are TRBV28 and TRBJ2-7; 10 bases match TRBD1. The starting material was unstimulated CD4+ T cells sorted from spleen or lymph node cells, obtained before transplant. The CDR3 loop is CASISGQGTGEQYF. The CDR3 nucleotides are TGTGCCAGCATCTCGGGACAGGGGACGGGTGAGCAGTACTTC.